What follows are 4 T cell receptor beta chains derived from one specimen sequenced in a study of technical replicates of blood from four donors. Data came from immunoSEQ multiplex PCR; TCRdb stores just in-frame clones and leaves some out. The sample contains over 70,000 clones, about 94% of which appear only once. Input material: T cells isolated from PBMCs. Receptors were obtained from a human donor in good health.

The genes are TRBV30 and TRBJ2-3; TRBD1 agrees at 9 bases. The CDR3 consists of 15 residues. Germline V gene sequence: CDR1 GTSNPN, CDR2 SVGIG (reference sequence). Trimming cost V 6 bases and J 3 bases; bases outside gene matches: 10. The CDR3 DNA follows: TGTGCCTGCACAACAGGGGGCGCAGCTACAGATACGCAGTATTTT. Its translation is CACTTGGAATDTQYF.

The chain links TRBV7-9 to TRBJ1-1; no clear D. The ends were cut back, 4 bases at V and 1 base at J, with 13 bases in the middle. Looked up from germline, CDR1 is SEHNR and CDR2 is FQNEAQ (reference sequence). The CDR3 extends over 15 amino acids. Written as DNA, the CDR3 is TGTGCCAGCAGCTCCGATGAGACAAAGAACACTGAAGCTTTCTTT. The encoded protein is CASSSDETKNTEAFF.

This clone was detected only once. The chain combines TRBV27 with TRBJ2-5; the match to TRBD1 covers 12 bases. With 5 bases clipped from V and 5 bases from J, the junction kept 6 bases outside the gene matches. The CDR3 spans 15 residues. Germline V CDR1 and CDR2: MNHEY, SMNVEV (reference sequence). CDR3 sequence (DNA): TGTGCCAGCAGTCCCGGGACAGGGGGCTTTGAGACCCAGTACTTC. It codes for CASSPGTGGFETQYF.

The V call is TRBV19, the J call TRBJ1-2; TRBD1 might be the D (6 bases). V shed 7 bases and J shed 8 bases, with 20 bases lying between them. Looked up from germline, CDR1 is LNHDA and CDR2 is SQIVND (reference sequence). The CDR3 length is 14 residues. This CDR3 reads CASTSIGGAFGYTF. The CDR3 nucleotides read TGTGCCAGTACCAGTATAGGGGGGGCGTTCGGCTACACCTTC.